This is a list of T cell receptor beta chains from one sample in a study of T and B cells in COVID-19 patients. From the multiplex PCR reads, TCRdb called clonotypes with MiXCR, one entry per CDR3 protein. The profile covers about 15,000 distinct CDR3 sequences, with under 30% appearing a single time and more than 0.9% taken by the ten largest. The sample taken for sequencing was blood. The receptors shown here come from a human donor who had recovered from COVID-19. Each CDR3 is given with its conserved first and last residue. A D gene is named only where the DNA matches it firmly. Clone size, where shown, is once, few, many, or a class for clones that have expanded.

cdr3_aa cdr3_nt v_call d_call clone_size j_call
CASSPKTGGLGSGANVLTF TGCGCCAGCAGCCCTAAGACAGGGGGCCTTGGCTCTGGGGCCAACGTCCTGACTTTC TRBV4-3 TRBD1 NA TRBJ2-6
CASSTLVGETQYF TGTGCCAGTAGTACCCTAGTCGGAGAGACCCAGTACTTC TRBV19 NA medium-sized TRBJ2-5
CSARQGYQETQYF TGCAGTGCTAGACAGGGGTACCAAGAGACCCAGTACTTC TRBV20-1 NA NA TRBJ2-5
CISVSAVPHRDEQFF NA TRBV7-5 NA NA TRBJ2-1
CASKVASGSAGELFF TGTGCCAGCAAGGTGGCTAGCGGGAGTGCCGGGGAGCTGTTTTTT TRBV6-5 TRBD2 medium-sized TRBJ2-2
CASSQTGNDETQYF TGTGCCAGCAGCCAAACAGGGAACGACGAGACCCAGTACTTC TRBV7-9 NA NA TRBJ2-5
CATSEGSGTQYF TGTGCCACCAGTGAAGGGTCGGGGACCCAGTACTTC TRBV24-1 NA NA TRBJ2-5
CASSFVFGSPEGAFF TGTGCCAGCAGCTTCGTATTTGGGTCGCCTGAAGGGGCTTTCTTT TRBV11-3 NA NA TRBJ1-1
CASSPQGGAYGYTF TGTGCCAGCAGCCCACAGGGGGGGGCCTATGGCTACACCTTC TRBV11-3 TRBD1 few TRBJ1-2
CASSMIGSSNQPQHF TGTGCCAGTAGTATGATTGGGTCTAGCAATCAGCCCCAGCATTTT TRBV19 NA few TRBJ1-5
CASSEVATGGLNTGELFF TGTGCCAGTAGTGAAGTTGCGACAGGGGGCCTCAACACCGGGGAGCTGTTTTTT TRBV19 TRBD1 NA TRBJ2-2
CASSRKDSYEQYF TGTGCCAGTAGTAGGAAGGATTCCTACGAGCAGTACTTC TRBV19 NA medium-sized TRBJ2-7
CSAPRREGKDTQYF TGCAGTGCTCCTCGGCGGGAGGGCAAAGATACGCAGTATTTT TRBV20-1 TRBD2 once TRBJ2-3
CATNPLAGGTDTQYF TGTGCCACCAACCCCCTAGCGGGAGGGACCGATACGCAGTATTTT TRBV19 TRBD2 many TRBJ2-3
CASSPRGILTENSPLHF TGTGCCAGCTCACCGAGGGGAATCTTAACAGAAAATTCACCCCTCCACTTT TRBV18 NA few TRBJ1-6
CASSRPSGELFF TGTGCCAGCAGCCGCCCTAGCGGGGAGCTGTTTTTT TRBV5-6 NA NA TRBJ2-2
CASSLDAGGYIPGELFF TGCGCCAGCAGCTTGGACGCAGGGGGATATATCCCCGGGGAGCTGTTTTTT TRBV5-1 TRBD1 NA TRBJ2-2
CASSYTPGGQRTYNSPLHF TGTGCCAGCAGCTACACCCCGGGAGGCCAAAGAACCTATAATTCACCCCTCCACTTT TRBV7-2 NA few TRBJ1-6
CSVEVTGQGANGYTF TGCAGCGTTGAAGTTACGGGACAGGGAGCGAATGGCTACACCTTC TRBV29-1 TRBD1 NA TRBJ1-2
CSVHPPPNTEAFF TGCAGTGTTCACCCCCCACCGAACACTGAAGCTTTCTTT TRBV20-1 NA NA TRBJ1-1
CASSPLGLAGTDTQYF TGCGCCAGCAGCCCCTTGGGACTAGCGGGCACAGATACGCAGTATTTT TRBV5-1 TRBD2 NA TRBJ2-3
CAWRGAKNIQYF TGTGCCTGGAGGGGGGCCAAAAACATTCAGTACTTC TRBV30 NA few TRBJ2-4
CASSTPGNTIYF TGTGCCAGCAGCACCCCAGGAAACACCATATATTTT TRBV7-6 NA NA TRBJ1-3
CASSLLALAGSYNEQFF TGTGCCAGCAGCCTACTAGCACTAGCGGGCTCCTACAATGAGCAGTTCTTC TRBV14 TRBD2 few TRBJ2-1
CAWSQTGGNTIYF TGTGCCTGGAGTCAAACAGGGGGAAACACCATATATTTT TRBV30 NA medium-sized TRBJ1-3